A single sample gave rise to the 8 T cell receptor beta chains below, sequenced in a study of cytomegalovirus exposure and HLA in healthy donors. The study ran its PCR with 60 Vbeta and 13 Jbeta primers. Assay: immunoSEQ multiplex PCR; the TCRdb copy retains only in-frame clones and omits some. The repertoire holds under 150,000 clones, with roughly three quarters as singletons. Sequencing was carried out using PBMCs. Receptor source: a woman between 45 and 65 years old in good health and CMV-seronegative.

This clone was observed a single time. V and J are TRBV2 and TRBJ2-1; possibly TRBD1 for D (6 bases). CDR3 size: 13 residues. The V gene's germline CDR1 is SNHLY and CDR2 FYNNEI. The germline V and J ends were trimmed by 6 bases and 4 bases, with 10 bases remaining between them. Written as DNA, the CDR3 is TGTGCCAGCAGCCGGGACACTTACAATGAGCAGTTCTTC. This encodes CASSRDTYNEQFF.

The chain links TRBV21-1 to TRBJ1-2; TRBD1, the D gene given by the table, was not confirmed from the DNA. TRBV21-1 is flagged as a pseudogene. The CDR3 totals 13 residues. The CDR3 spells CASSRQGGWGYTF. Here the CDR3 DNA reads TGTGCCAGCAGCAGACAGGGGGGCTGGGGCTACACCTTC.

The J gene is TRBJ1-5, the V gene TRBV6-5, with TRBD1 matching 7 bases. The CDR3 totals 15 residues. V trimming: 11 bases; J trimming: 5 bases; junction bases outside the gene matches: 15. Per the germline V gene, CDR1 is MNHEY and CDR2 is SVGAGI. DNA of the CDR3: TGTGCCGACATTATAGGGACAGCCCCTTATCAGCCCCAGCATTTT. It yields the protein CADIIGTAPYQPQHF.

This sequence joins TRBV9 and TRBJ1-2, with D possibly TRBD1 on 6 matching bases. Trimming stripped 4 bases from V and 4 bases from J, with 20 bases between. Germline V lookup: CDR1 SGDLS, CDR2 YYNGEE. There are 16 residues in the CDR3. Written as DNA, the CDR3 is TGTGCCAGCAGCTCTCCCCGGGACACCCGCCCCTATGGCTACACCTTC. Amino acids: CASSSPRDTRPYGYTF. Looking up the rest from reference TRBV9 and TRBJ1-2 gives the full variable domain: DSGVTQTPKHLITATGQRVTLRCSPRSGDLSVYWYQQSLDQGLQFLIQYYNGEERAKGNILERFSAQQFPDLHSELNLSSLELGDSALYFCASSSPRDTRPYGYTFGSGTRLTVV.

This rearrangement joins TRBV6-5 to TRBJ2-3; the match to TRBD1 covers 8 bases. This CDR3 comprises 14 residues. Germline V lookup: CDR1 MNHEY, CDR2 SVGAGI. V lost 6 bases and J lost 3; bases outside the gene matches: 5. The CDR3 here is CASSKRTGTDTQYF. The DNA for the CDR3 is TGTGCCAGCAGCAAACGGACAGGGACAGATACGCAGTATTTT.

This chain links TRBV7-9 with TRBJ2-3, with 8 bases fitting TRBD2. The CDR3 has 18 amino acids. CDR1 and CDR2 from the germline V gene are SEHNR and FQNEAQ (reference sequence). The V segment lost 1 base and the J segment 0 bases; nucleotides outside the gene matches: 9. CDR3 nucleotide sequence: TGTGCCAGCAGCTTAGATCGGGTAGCGGGAACTAGCACAGATACGCAGTATTTT. It codes for CASSLDRVAGTSTDTQYF. The variable domain in full, completed from reference TRBV7-9 and TRBJ2-3, reads DTGVSQNPRHKITKRGQNVTFRCDPISEHNRLYWYRQTLGQGPEFLTYFQNEAQLEKSRLLSDRFSAERPKGSFSTLEIQRTEQGDSAMYLCASSLDRVAGTSTDTQYFGPGTRLTVL.

In its sample, this clone was seen a few times. The V call is TRBV19, the J call TRBJ1-2; 10 bases are a match to TRBD1. V was pared by 7 bases and J by 3 bases, with 11 bases of the junction left unmatched. Germline values: CDR1 LNHDA, CDR2 SQIVND (reference sequence). The length of the CDR3 is 16 residues. The CDR3 sequence is CASTTPGQGSYYGYTF. CDR3 DNA: TGTGCCAGTACCACGCCGGGACAGGGGTCGTACTATGGCTACACCTTC.

The V and J genes are TRBV12-5 and TRBJ1-5; no clear D gene. The V end was cut by 1 base, the J end by 2 bases, with 12 bases between. The CDR3 loop spans 16 amino acids. The germline V gene has CDR1 LGHNT and CDR2 FRNRAP. The CDR3 sequence: CASGLGGGFGNQPQHF. Written as DNA, the CDR3 is TGTGCTAGTGGTTTGGGGGGAGGGTTCGGCAATCAGCCCCAGCATTTT.